What follows are 19 T cell receptor beta chains derived from one specimen sequenced in a study of blood T cell repertoires in COVID-19. Clones were read by immunoSEQ multiplex PCR, and TCRdb kept only the in-frame ones, dropping some. The sample includes roughly 80,000 clones, approximately 90% seen only once; the top ten take about 2.9%. Sequencing used peripheral blood. These receptors were taken from a woman aged 80 or over with acute or convalescent COVID-19.

V usage is TRBV18 and J usage is TRBJ2-5; D not resolved. This CDR3 spans 14 amino acids. The ends were cut back, 1 base at V and 1 base at J, with 7 bases in the middle. Germline V gene sequence: CDR1 KGHSH, CDR2 LQKENI. The CDR3 nucleotides are TGTGCCAGCTCACCACGCGGCTCCCAAGAGACCCAGTACTTC. Its protein product is CASSPRGSQETQYF. Together with reference TRBV18 and TRBJ2-5, the CDR3 gives the full variable domain: NAGVMQNPRHLVRRRGQEARLRCSPMKGHSHVYWYRQLPEEGLKFMVYLQKENIIDESGMPKERFSAEFPKEGPSILRIQQVVRGDSAAYFCASSPRGSQETQYFGPGTRLLVL.

This chain uses TRBV6-6 with TRBJ1-2, with D possibly matching TRBD1 (6 bases). V lost 1 base, J lost 2 bases, and 8 bases lay in between. This CDR3 has 14 amino acids. Germline assignment: CDR1 MNHNY and CDR2 SVGAGI (reference sequence). The CDR3 protein is CASSYLDRNYGYTF. The CDR3 region has the DNA TGTGCCAGCAGTTACTTGGACAGAAACTATGGCTACACCTTC.

The sample holds one count of this clone. The V call is TRBV18, the J call TRBJ2-6, with a weak D call TRBD1 (6 bases). In germline, CDR1 is KGHSH, CDR2 LQKENI. The CDR3 spans 15 residues. V dropped 5 bases and J dropped 2 bases, with 10 bases sitting between them. The CDR3 region is CASSSTGTGANVLTF. The CDR3 region has the DNA TGTGCCAGCTCAAGTACAGGGACTGGGGCCAACGTCCTGACTTTC.

The V and J genes are TRBV28 and TRBJ1-4; 7 nucleotides align to TRBD1. The CDR3 covers 14 residues. V gave up 5 bases and J gave up 10 bases; unmatched junction bases: 10. Germline CDR1 and CDR2: MDHEN and SYDVKM. The CDR3 sequence: CASSTTGIVGKLFF. In nucleotides, the CDR3 is TGTGCCAGCAGTACGACAGGGATCGTTGGAAAACTGTTTTTT.

V gene TRBV5-4 combines with J gene TRBJ2-1; 13 positions match TRBD2. Germline CDR1 SGHNT, CDR2 YYREEE (reference sequence). The J segment lost 7 bases and the V segment lost 4 bases, leaving 5 bases of the junction unmatched. The CDR3 loop spans 15 amino acids. This chain's CDR3 is CASSLPGLAGNEQFF. Here the CDR3 DNA reads TGTGCCAGCAGCCTCCCGGGACTAGCGGGAAATGAGCAGTTCTTC.

The V call is TRBV5-1, the J call TRBJ2-7; 9 nucleotides line up with TRBD1. CDR3 size: 14 residues. Germline CDR1 SGHRS, CDR2 YFSETQ. The V segment lost 4 bases and the J segment 7 bases; nucleotides outside the gene matches: 9. Here the CDR3 DNA reads TGCGCCAGCAGCCCACAGGGGGCCCCCGGGGAGCAGTACTTC. This sequence encodes CASSPQGAPGEQYF.

V and J are TRBV4-2 and TRBJ1-2; tentative D call: TRBD1 (6 bases). The V and J ends lost 0 bases and 8 bases respectively, with 10 bases between them. CDR1 and CDR2 (germline): LGHNA, YNFKEQ. This CDR3 spans 13 amino acids. The CDR3 here is CASSQDPGAGYTF. In DNA, the CDR3 is TGTGCCAGCAGCCAAGATCCAGGGGCGGGCTACACCTTC.

The chain uses TRBV4-1 and TRBJ1-2, with 10 positions matching TRBD1. V shed 5 bases, J shed 3 bases, and the junction held 6 bases outside the gene matches. CDR3 length: 15 residues. Germline V gene data show CDR1 as MGHRA and CDR2 as YSYEKL. CDR3 bases: TGCGCCAGCAGCGAAAGCGGGACAGGGGACTATGGCTACACCTTC. Protein product: CASSESGTGDYGYTF.

This chain connects TRBV3-1 (or the pseudogene TRBV3-2) to TRBJ1-4; D remains ambiguous. CDR1 LGHDT and CDR2 YNNKEL come from the germline V gene (reference sequence). The CDR3 extends over 14 amino acids. Trimming cost V 3 bases and J 8 bases, with 13 bases left between them. The CDR3 here is CASSQRGDGEKLFF. The CDR3 nucleotides are TGTGCCAGCAGCCAGCGCGGCGACGGGGAAAAACTGTTTTTT.

The chain employs TRBV6-2 or TRBV6-3 and TRBJ2-1, with TRBD2 matching 8 bases. Germline lookup yields CDR1 MNHEY and CDR2 SVGEGT. This CDR3 region has 16 residues. V shed 2 bases and J 4 bases; nucleotides not matched to a gene: 7. The CDR3 spells CASSYRGAGGYNEQFF. The DNA of the CDR3 is TGTGCCAGCAGTTACAGGGGTGCGGGGGGATACAATGAGCAGTTCTTC.

J is TRBJ1-6 and V is TRBV27, with a tentative D call TRBD1 (6 bases). Trimming removed 7 bases from V and 8 bases from J, with 15 bases in between. The germline V gene has CDR1 MNHEY and CDR2 SMNVEV (reference sequence). The CDR3 contains 14 residues. The CDR3, as DNA: TGTGCCAGCAAAATTGTACAGGGTGATTCACCCCTCCACTTT. Translation gives CASKIVQGDSPLHF.

This chain connects TRBV5-5 to TRBJ2-3; a weak D match, TRBD1 (5 bases). V dropped 1 base and J dropped 2 bases, with 8 bases sitting between them. The germline CDR1 and CDR2 sequences are SGHKS and YYEKEE (reference sequence). The length of the CDR3 is 14 residues. The CDR3: CASSLSRATDTQYF. The CDR3 region has the DNA TGTGCCAGCAGCTTGTCCAGGGCCACAGATACGCAGTATTTT.

Only one count was recorded for this clone. V is TRBV5-1 and J is TRBJ1-1; 8 bases match TRBD1. Trimming took 4 bases from V and 7 from J; bases not matched to a gene: 9. This CDR3 comprises 14 residues. Germline CDR1 SGHRS, CDR2 YFSETQ. The CDR3 region has the DNA TGCGCCAGCAGCGGGCGGACAGGGCTGGGTGAAGCTTTCTTT. Amino acid sequence: CASSGRTGLGEAFF. Based on the CDR3 plus reference TRBV5-1 and TRBJ1-1, the full variable domain is KAGVTQTPRYLIKTRGQQVTLSCSPISGHRSVSWYQQTPGQGLQFLFEYFSETQRNKGNFPGRFSGRQFSNSRSEMNVSTLELGDSALYLCASSGRTGLGEAFFGQGTRLTVV.

The chain links TRBV5-1 to TRBJ1-5; D might be TRBD1 (5 bases). V was pared by 5 bases and J by 0 bases, with 12 bases between. CDR1 SGHRS and CDR2 YFSETQ come from the germline V gene. CDR3 size: 15 residues. Here the CDR3 reads CASSLDSSSNQPQHF. The CDR3 DNA is TGCGCCAGCAGTTTAGACAGTTCTAGCAATCAGCCCCAGCATTTT. Based on the CDR3 plus reference TRBV5-1 and TRBJ1-5, the full variable domain is KAGVTQTPRYLIKTRGQQVTLSCSPISGHRSVSWYQQTPGQGLQFLFEYFSETQRNKGNFPGRFSGRQFSNSRSEMNVSTLELGDSALYLCASSLDSSSNQPQHFGDGTRLSIL.

The rearrangement uses TRBV6-6 and TRBJ2-1; 10 bases fit TRBD2. The V gene end was trimmed by 2 bases and the J gene end by 5 bases; junction bases not matched to a gene: 6. CDR3 size: 16 residues. Germline V lookup: CDR1 MNHNY, CDR2 SVGAGI (reference sequence). In nucleotides, the CDR3 is TGTGCCAGCAGTTACGATTGGCTAGCGGGAGACAATGAGCAGTTCTTC. It translates to CASSYDWLAGDNEQFF.

The CDR3, as DNA: TGTGCCTGGAGTGGTCAGAGCAATCAGCCCCAGCATTTT. Protein: CAWSGQSNQPQHF. The rearrangement uses TRBV30 and TRBJ1-5, with no clear D. CDR1 GTSNPN and CDR2 SVGIG come from the germline V gene (reference sequence). The V end was cut by 1 base, the J end by 1 base, with 5 bases between. CDR3 length equals 13 residues.

The rearrangement joins TRBV12-3 or TRBV12-4 to TRBJ1-1, with D uncertain. This CDR3 has 13 residues. The V and J ends lost 5 bases and 6 bases respectively, with 13 bases between them. CDR3 DNA: TGTGCCAGCAGTCCGACACCCGGGGCTGAAGCTTTCTTT. As protein: CASSPTPGAEAFF.

The rearrangement links TRBV6-2 or TRBV6-3 to TRBJ1-5; possible D gene TRBD1, 6 bases. The germline gives CDR1 MNHEY, CDR2 SVGEGT. V was shortened by 7 bases and J by 7 bases, with 20 bases between the two germline ends. CDR3 length equals 15 residues. CDR3 DNA: TGTGCCAGCAACCCAAACACAGGGTTTGGGCAGCCCCAGCATTTT. It encodes CASNPNTGFGQPQHF.

This clone has only one observation. The chain recombines TRBV5-1 with TRBJ1-2, with a weak D call TRBD1 (5 bases). The germline CDR1 and CDR2 sequences are SGHRS and YFSETQ. The CDR3 length is 14 residues. Trimming took off 0 bases at V and 5 bases at J, with 11 bases between the two ends. This CDR3 is CASSLDRGGYGYTF. The CDR3 DNA is TGCGCCAGCAGCTTGGATAGGGGCGGATATGGCTACACCTTC. The whole variable domain, remainder taken from reference TRBV5-1 and TRBJ1-2, is KAGVTQTPRYLIKTRGQQVTLSCSPISGHRSVSWYQQTPGQGLQFLFEYFSETQRNKGNFPGRFSGRQFSNSRSEMNVSTLELGDSALYLCASSLDRGGYGYTFGSGTRLTVV.